The sequence of this T cell receptor (beta chain) was determined in a study of spatial heterogeneity in lung cancer. Study findings and constraints: Tumor TCRs that were ubiquitous and expanded showed up in blood more at resection than follow-up.

The CDR3 is 13 residues long. V was shortened by 1 base and J by 14 bases, with 17 bases between the two germline ends. About this clonotype itself: Antigen: not known.

A unique molecular identifier was attached to every TCR cDNA molecule. MiXCR was run by TCRdb on the 5' RACE reads, yielding one entry per CDR3 protein. The profile shows more than 75,000 distinct CDR3 sequences, approximately 19% of them singletons. The sample's time point: blood at routine non-recurrence follow-up after resection. In each case, whole RNA from tumor, nontumor lung or frozen PBMC was sequenced unsorted. Sequences were derived from PBMCs, sampled at follow-up. The receptor was derived from a male donor with early-stage non-small cell lung cancer. V and J are TRBV12-3 or TRBV12-4 and TRBJ1-1; D unresolved. CDR3: CASSLGARQSSFF. CDR3 DNA sequence: TGTGCCAGCAGTTTAGGGGCGAGGCAAAGTTCCTTCTTT.